A single TCR beta chain is shown here with its context. Its antigen is not identified. CDR1 and CDR2 from the germline V gene are SEHNR and FQNEAQ (reference sequence). V was clipped by 5 bases and J by 0 bases; unmatched bases: 7. CDR3 size: 16 residues. The data derive from a study of CD4+ T cells in melanoma. General observations from the study: A reported correlation linked neoantigen-specific CD4+ T cells to CD8+, macrophage and B cell function. Reportedly, melanoma neoantigen-specific CD4+ T cells showed varied differentiation states.

Clones were sequenced by immunoSEQ multiplex PCR, and TCRdb holds only the in-frame ones, with some missing. The repertoire holds some 13,000 clones, with 55% to 75% as singletons. This receptor was obtained from a human donor with melanoma. The sequenced material came from cells from a culture (not recorded whether cultured in vitro). The chain employs TRBV7-9 and TRBJ1-2; 9 nucleotides match TRBD1. The CDR3: CASSNRDRVTNYGYTF. The DNA for the CDR3 is TGTGCCAGCAGCAACCGGGACAGGGTGACTAACTATGGCTACACCTTC. The variable domain in full, completed from reference TRBV7-9 and TRBJ1-2, reads DTGVSQNPRHKITKRGQNVTFRCDPISEHNRLYWYRQTLGQGPEFLTYFQNEAQLEKSRLLSDRFSAERPKGSFSTLEIQRTEQGDSAMYLCASSNRDRVTNYGYTFGSGTRLTVV.